This TCR beta chain appears in the sequencing data of a study of T cell responses to AZD1222 COVID-19 vaccine. Repertoires were generated with immunoSEQ multiplex PCR, while TCRdb's copy carries only in-frame clones and drops some. Here the sample spans roughly 100,000 clones, approximately 81% being singletons. Overall study results and limits: Reports indicate that nearly half of spike-specific TCRs are directed at unmutated variant regions. Of the AZD1222 recipients, only five to seven were seropositive at baseline. Across the whole spike, CD4 TCRs peaked at regions 160-218 and 743-854.

This CDR3 region has 14 residues. V lost 3 bases, J lost 1 base, and 10 bases lay in between. The germline V gene encodes CDR1 SGHTA and CDR2 FQGNSA. Concerning this clone itself: The antigen is undetermined.

The receptor was isolated from an adult in good health. This chain joins TRBV7-2 and TRBJ2-7; TRBD2 is a possible D gene (6 bases). The material sequenced was peripheral blood, taken on day 0 of AZD1222 vaccination. Here the CDR3 reads CASSLGGRSYEQYF. DNA for the CDR3: TGTGCCAGCAGCTTGGGAGGCAGATCCTACGAGCAGTACTTC.